This T cell receptor beta chain was profiled in a study of T-cell memory formation after mild COVID-19 (TCRdb year 2021). General notes on the study: Most TCR sequence clusters were specific to one of the two donors. In a couple of donors, T-cell clones that expanded and contracted after mild COVID-19 were tracked by sequencing TCRalpha and TCRbeta repertoires over time. Two young, previously healthy adult volunteers, one female and one male, were included in the cohort.

The reads were generated on an Illumina NovaSeq 6000. Using 5'RACE with constant-segment primers, TCRalpha and TCRbeta cDNA libraries were constructed, with sample barcodes and unique molecular identifiers added in the process. RNA was extracted from every sample with Trizol reagent. Library amplification was performed in two PCR steps, and a second sample barcode and Illumina TruSeq adapters were introduced in the second step. Sequencing of libraries was performed on an Illumina NovaSeq with 2 x 150 bp paired-end reads. As for the original processing: Reads were demultiplexed and collapsed into UMI-guided consensus sequences with migec v1.2.7. Using mixcr v2.1.11, UMI consensuses were aligned to TRA and TRB V and J templates and then assembled into clonotypes. A clonotype was counted as expanded or contracted only when both edgeR and NoisET called the clonotype significant, with the noise models trained on biological replicates. For edgeR calls, the thresholds were a false discovery rate-adjusted p below 0.01 and a log2 fold-change of 1. PCA with hierarchical clustering of max-normalized trajectories of the 1000 most abundant clonotypes was used as exploratory dynamics analysis. The CD4 or CD8 phenotype of responding clones was assigned using the separately sequenced CD4+ and CD8+ repertoires. The public reads were reanalyzed by TCRdb: fastp trimming at Q25, MiXCR alignment, in-frame beta chains only. Every entry covers one CDR3 protein and lists the most common genes and DNA from its rows. It is TCRdb's table, rather than the study itself, that gives the V and J calls and clone size. For this sample the table gives hundreds of thousands of distinct CDR3 sequences, of which approximately 22% were detected only once. The ten largest make up roughly a fifth of the sample.

Details on this clonotype: Its antigen target is currently unknown. No base qualities exist here, and no much larger clone lies one base off it.

Ficoll-Paque density gradient centrifugation was the method used to isolate PBMCs. Overall study results and their limits: Whether the second-wave clones peaking on day 37 were SARS-CoV-2 specific was not confirmed. Clones contracting from day 15 to 85 had balanced CD4/CD8 phenotypes, while a second wave expanding from day 15 to 37 was biased towards CD4+. The detection of some responding clones in pre-infection memory suggests that pre-existing cross-reactive memory T cells joined the SARS-CoV-2 response. Only a couple of mild cases were covered by the study, and larger cohorts that include severe cases with pre-infection samples were considered necessary. Contracting CD4+ clones were found mainly in CM and EM memory subsets, while CD8+ clones were enriched in EMRA.

For CDR1 and CDR2, the germline V gene lists MNHEY and SVGAGI. V is cut by 6 bases and J by 1 base, and the space between the germline ends is 3 bases. The cysteine opens and the phenylalanine closes a CDR3 of 11 amino acids. Of all the DNA, just the CDR3 is kept, 33 bases in frame from base 1. The receptor's source is a man younger than 30 who had mild COVID-19 (a few samples of this study predate the infection). The sample titles of this study are shuffled in the database, so cell type and time point are left out; the donor was told from shared clones. The V and J genes are TRBV6-5 and TRBJ2-5; the D segment cannot be called with confidence. Sequenced: PBMCs or a T cell subset sorted from them (not recorded which). The CDR3 protein is CASRSQETQYF. The sequenced DNA: TGTGCCAGCAGGTCCCAAGAGACCCAGTACTTC.